The sequence of this T cell receptor beta chain was determined in a study of early T cells in non-severe SARS-CoV-2 infection. Overall study: Chains stayed unpaired after sequencing of bulk RNA from unsorted whole blood. Findings of the study overall: Private and CD4 specificities were missed by VDJdb matching, skewed to anti-spike CD8.

This clonotype was counted many times. As yet, its antigen is unknown. Researchers attached unique molecular identifiers to individual cDNA molecules. TCRdb reanalysed the 5' RACE reads using MiXCR and keeps one entry per CDR3 protein. The sample has roughly 93,000 distinct CDR3 sequences, approximately 15% seen once. Trimming stripped 0 bases from V and 7 bases from J, with 15 bases between. Germline V CDR1 and CDR2: LNHNV, YYDKDF (reference sequence). The CDR3 extends over 15 amino acids. This clonotype was sampled from an adult who was a healthcare worker with PCR-confirmed SARS-CoV-2 infection or an uninfected control (not recorded which). Sequencing was carried out using whole blood. The chain links TRBV15 to TRBJ1-1, with D perhaps matching TRBD1 (6 bases). In nucleotides, the CDR3 is TGTGCCACCAGCAGAGATCGAGAAGGGGGAGGTGAAGCTTTCTTT. Its translation is CATSRDREGGGEAFF.